This TCR beta chain appears in the sequencing data of a study of regulatory T cells in long-lasting Graves disease. Trimming removed 2 bases from V and 6 bases from J, with 7 bases in between. Germline values: CDR1 DFQATT, CDR2 SNEGSKA (reference sequence). This CDR3 is built from 11 residues. Time point in this sample: newly diagnosed GD, antithyroid drugs for less than 3 months. PBMCs were the source of the RNA used for TCR sequencing. Patient provenance is recorded as an endocrinology department in Xi'an, China. CDR3 regions were amplified by Arm-PCR using iRepertoire HTBI primers to build TCR beta libraries. TCRdb reanalysed the multiplex PCR reads using MiXCR and keeps one entry per CDR3 protein. This sample yields approximately 400,000 distinct CDR3 sequences, of which approximately 16% are seen a single time; over 7% belongs to the top ten. This clonotype showed up many times. These data also featured in a second study, about T cells in Graves' hyperthyroidism and ophthalmopathy. This second report adds: Graves' hyperthyroidism was deemed stable absent ophthalmopathy progression within 18 months. Exclusion of a patient resulted from uncontrolled infection, other autoimmune disease, pregnancy or lactation.

The sample here was peripheral blood mononuclear cells (PBMCs), taken at new diagnosis, from a patient treated with antithyroid drugs. This receptor was identified in a woman in her forties with Graves disease. J is TRBJ1-2 and V is TRBV20-1, with D unclear. CDR3 nucleotides: TGCAGTGCTAGATCGGGGAATGGCTACACCTTC. Translating it yields CSARSGNGYTF.